These T cell receptor beta chains were read from a single sample in a study of blood T cell repertoires in COVID-19. Here immunoSEQ multiplex PCR was the method, and the copy in TCRdb shows in-frame clones only, minus some. Seen here are 200,000 to 250,000 clones, over 65% observed once, and the top ten hold approximately 3.1%. Sequencing was performed on PBMCs or T cells enriched from blood (not recorded which). The receptors were sampled from a woman aged 55-70 years who had recovered from COVID-19. Each CDR3 is given with its conserved first and last residue. D genes are given only for firm matches. Clone size is given for some rows only: seen once, a few or many times, or a class if the clone is expanded.

DNA: TGTGCCGGTTGGGACAGCCGAAATGAAAAACTGTTTTTT
CDR3: CAGWDSRNEKLFF
D: TRBD1
size: NA
V: TRBV19
J: TRBJ1-4

DNA: TGTGCCAGCAGCAAGATACCAGGGGATTCTAACTATGGCTACACCTTC
CDR3: CASSKIPGDSNYGYTF
D: NA
size: few
V: TRBV5-4
J: TRBJ1-2

DNA: TGTGCCAGTAACGGGGTACCCTCTGGAAACACCATATATTTT
CDR3: CASNGVPSGNTIYF
D: NA
size: NA
V: TRBV19
J: TRBJ1-3

DNA: TGTGCCAGCTCGACAGGGTCCAACTATGGCTACACCTTC
CDR3: CASSTGSNYGYTF
D: TRBD1
size: few
V: TRBV18
J: TRBJ1-2

DNA: TGTGCCAGCAGCCGCGCGCCCGCGAATCTCTACGAGCAGTACTTC
CDR3: CASSRAPANLYEQYF
D: NA
size: NA
V: TRBV6-2/TRBV6-3
J: TRBJ2-7

DNA: TGCAGCGTTGACCCCCAGGGTGGGGGCGGCGGGGGCTACACCTTC
CDR3: CSVDPQGGGGGGYTF
D: NA
size: NA
V: TRBV29-1
J: TRBJ1-2

DNA: TGTGCCAGCAGCCAGAGCTTCTACTATGGCTACACCTTC
CDR3: CASSQSFYYGYTF
D: NA
size: NA
V: TRBV3-1/TRBV3-2
J: TRBJ1-2

DNA: TGTGCCAGCAGCCACGGGTCGACCAAAAACATTCAGTACTTC
CDR3: CASSHGSTKNIQYF
D: NA
size: NA
V: TRBV7-9
J: TRBJ2-4

DNA: TGTGCCAGCAGTACACAGGGATTTTCCACTGAAGCTTTCTTT
CDR3: CASSTQGFSTEAFF
D: NA
size: once
V: TRBV6-2/TRBV6-3
J: TRBJ1-1

DNA: TGTGCCAGCAGATGGCGGGAGGGGCCGGAGCAGTTCTTC
CDR3: CASRWREGPEQFF
D: TRBD2
size: once
V: TRBV6-5
J: TRBJ2-1